These T cell receptor beta chains were read from a single sample in a study of T cell repertoires and HLA-DP antigens. These TCRs are of unknown antigen specificity. Profiled with immunoSEQ multiplex PCR; TCRdb holds only in-frame clones, not every one. The sample holds more than 90,000 clones, 90% to 95% seen once. Sequenced input: CD4+ T cells from PBMCs. The receptors were sampled from a young woman in good health and CMV-seronegative. Both conserved end residues are part of each CDR3. A D gene is named only where the DNA matches it firmly. Clone sizes are given selectively: once, few, many, or a class where the clone is expanded.

abundance,d_gene,v_gene,j_gene,CDR3nt,CDR3aa
NA,NA,TRBV28,TRBJ1-2,TGTGCCAGCAGTACCGGGACGCTGGGGTATGGCTACACCTTC,CASSTGTLGYGYTF
NA,TRBD2,TRBV7-9,TRBJ2-5,TGTGCCAGCAGCTCCGAAGGACTAGCGGGAGGAGAGACCCAGTACTTC,CASSSEGLAGGETQYF
once,NA,TRBV28,TRBJ1-1,TGTGCCAGCAGATCTAGCGGGACGGAGGGGACTGAAGCTTTCTTT,CASRSSGTEGTEAFF
NA,NA,TRBV19,TRBJ2-5,TGTGCCAGTAGTATTCTAGAGGGGGGGCTGGAGACCCAGTACTTC,CASSILEGGLETQYF
NA,NA,TRBV11-2,TRBJ1-4,TGTGCCAGCAGCAGGACAACTCCCCATGAAAAACTGTTTTTT,CASSRTTPHEKLFF
NA,NA,TRBV6-5,TRBJ1-2,TGTGCCAGCAGAACGGGACACAGGGATGGCTACACCTTC,CASRTGHRDGYTF
few,NA,TRBV5-1,TRBJ1-3,TGCGCCAGCAGCTTGGAGGCAGGAAACACCATATATTTT,CASSLEAGNTIYF
NA,TRBD2,TRBV7-3,TRBJ2-1,TGTGCCAGCAGCTTAATGGCGGGAGGCTACAATGAGCAGTTCTTC,CASSLMAGGYNEQFF
NA,TRBD1,TRBV7-9,TRBJ2-5,TGTGCCAGCAGCAGACTCGGGACAGGGGTAGGAGAGACCCAGTACTTC,CASSRLGTGVGETQYF
NA,NA,TRBV19,TRBJ1-5,TGTGCCAGTAGTATAGTAATGGGGTGGCCCAGCAATCAGCCCCAGCATTTT,CASSIVMGWPSNQPQHF
NA,NA,TRBV19,TRBJ2-5,TGTGCCAGTAGCCGAGGGGGCCAAGAGACCCAGTACTTC,CASSRGGQETQYF
NA,NA,TRBV7-9,TRBJ1-6,TGTGCCAGCAGCTGGGGGTTTAATTCACCCCTCCACTTT,CASSWGFNSPLHF
NA,TRBD1,TRBV2,TRBJ1-1,TGTGCCAGCAGCAGAACAGGGGGGAGCACTGAAGCTTTCTTT,CASSRTGGSTEAFF
NA,NA,TRBV21-1,TRBJ2-3,TGTGCCCATGTGGCGGGGTTGGGGGCTGGGGATAATACGCAGTATTTT,CAHVAGLGAGDNTQYF
NA,NA,TRBV7-8,TRBJ1-2,TGTGCCAGCAGCCGGCTGGAATCTAACTATGGCTACACCTTC,CASSRLESNYGYTF
NA,NA,TRBV5-1,TRBJ1-3,TGCGCCAGCAGCTTGAACGGGGTCTCTGGAAACACCATATATTTT,CASSLNGVSGNTIYF
once,NA,TRBV6-5,TRBJ1-1,TGTGCCAGCAGTCGTCAGGGTTTCACTGAAGCTTTCTTT,CASSRQGFTEAFF